This TCR beta chain was sequenced for a study of T cells after yellow fever vaccination. Study-level findings and limits: Detected again after the booster were most primary-vaccination clones, at 96% CD4 and approximately 85% CD8.

Details on this clonotype: Its antigen is currently unknown.

TCRdb analysed the 5' RACE reads with MiXCR anew, one entry per CDR3 protein. The sample has hundreds of thousands of distinct CDR3 sequences; over 3.5% are singletons. The sample here was PBMCs, taken 5 days after the yellow fever booster vaccination. This sequence originates from a man younger than 35 who received the YFV17D yellow fever vaccine.

CDR3 DNA: TGTGCCAGCAGCCGTGGGGGGGGCCTGGGAACTCAAGCTTTCTTT. Translating it yields CASSRGGGLGTQAFF. V and J are TRBV6-5 and TRBJ1-1; a weak D match, TRBD1 (6 bases). Germline V gene lookup returns CDR1 MNHEY and CDR2 SVGAGI. V was pared by 6 bases and J by 9 bases, with 23 bases between. The CDR3 consists of 15 residues.